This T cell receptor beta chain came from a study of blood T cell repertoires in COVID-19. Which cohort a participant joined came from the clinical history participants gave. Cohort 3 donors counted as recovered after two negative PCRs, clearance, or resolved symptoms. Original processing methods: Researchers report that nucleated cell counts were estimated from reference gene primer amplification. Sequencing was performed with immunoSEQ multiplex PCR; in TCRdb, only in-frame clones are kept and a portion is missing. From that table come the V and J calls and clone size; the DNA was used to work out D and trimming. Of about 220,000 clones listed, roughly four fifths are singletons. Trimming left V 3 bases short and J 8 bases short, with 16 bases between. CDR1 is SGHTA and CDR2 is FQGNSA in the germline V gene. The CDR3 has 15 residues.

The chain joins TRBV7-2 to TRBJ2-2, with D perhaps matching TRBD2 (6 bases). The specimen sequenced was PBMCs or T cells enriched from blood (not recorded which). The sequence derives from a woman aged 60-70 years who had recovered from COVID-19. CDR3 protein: CASSFRGGARGELFF. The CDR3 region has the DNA TGTGCCAGCAGCTTCCGAGGCGGGGCGAGGGGGGAGCTGTTTTTT.